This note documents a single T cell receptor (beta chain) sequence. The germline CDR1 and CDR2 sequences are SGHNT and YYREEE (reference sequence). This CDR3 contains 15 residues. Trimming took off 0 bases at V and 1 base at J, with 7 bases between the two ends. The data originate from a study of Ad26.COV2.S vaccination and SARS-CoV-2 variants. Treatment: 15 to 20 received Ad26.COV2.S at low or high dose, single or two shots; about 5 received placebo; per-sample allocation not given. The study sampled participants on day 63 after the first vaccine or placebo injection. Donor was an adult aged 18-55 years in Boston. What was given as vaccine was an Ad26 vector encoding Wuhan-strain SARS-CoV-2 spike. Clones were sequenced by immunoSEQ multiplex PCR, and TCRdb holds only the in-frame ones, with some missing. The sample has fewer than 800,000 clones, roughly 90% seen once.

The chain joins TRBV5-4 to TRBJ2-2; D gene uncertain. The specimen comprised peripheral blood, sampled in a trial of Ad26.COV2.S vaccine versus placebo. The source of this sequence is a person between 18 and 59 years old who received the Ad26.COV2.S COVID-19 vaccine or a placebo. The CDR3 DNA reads TGTGCCAGCAGCTTGGGGCAGAAGAACACCGGGGAGCTGTTTTTT. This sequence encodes CASSLGQKNTGELFF.